The 7 T cell receptor beta chains below all came from one sample that was sequenced in a study of blood T cell repertoires in COVID-19. Only in-frame clones appear in the TCRdb table, and some are missing; sequencing was by immunoSEQ multiplex PCR. The profile shows 250,000 to 300,000 clones, 80% to 90% of them singletons. Source material: PBMCs or T cells enriched from blood (not recorded which). The receptors derive from a woman between 45 and 60 years old who had recovered from COVID-19.

The chain joins TRBV24-1 to TRBJ2-4, with a tentative D call TRBD1 (6 bases). This CDR3 spans 17 amino acids. Germline CDR1 KGHDR, CDR2 SFDVKD. V was pared by 2 bases and J by 4 bases, with 17 bases between. CDR3 DNA sequence: TGTGCCACCAGTGATTGGGGAATGAGAGGGGGTAAAAACATTCAGTACTTC. Translating gives CATSDWGMRGGKNIQYF.

The rearrangement joins TRBV28 to TRBJ1-1, with 9 bases matching TRBD1. The CDR3 spans 14 residues. Per germline, CDR1 MDHEN and CDR2 SYDVKM. V was clipped by 2 bases and J by 7 bases; unmatched bases: 5. The CDR3 protein is CASSLDRGGFEAFF. CDR3 bases: TGTGCCAGCAGTTTAGACAGGGGGGGCTTTGAAGCTTTCTTT.

On this clone itself: The same CDR3 can be traced to other DNA sequences in this sample. The genes are TRBV3-1 (or the pseudogene TRBV3-2) and TRBJ1-6, with D hard to call. V lost 1 base, J lost 7 bases, and 8 bases lay in between. Germline V gene sequence: CDR1 LGHDT, CDR2 YNNKEL (reference sequence). The CDR3 totals 14 residues. CDR3 bases: TGTGCCAGCAGCCAAGTAGCCGTCAATTCACCCCTCCACTTT. It codes for CASSQVAVNSPLHF.

This sequence joins TRBV2 and TRBJ1-1; D is perhaps TRBD1 (6 bases). Trimming stripped 6 bases from V and 3 bases from J, with 17 bases between. Germline V lookup: CDR1 SNHLY, CDR2 FYNNEI. This CDR3 has 15 residues. The CDR3 DNA sequence: TGTGCCAGCAGATGGGCGGGGGGCAGAGACACTGAAGCTTTCTTT. This gives the protein CASRWAGGRDTEAFF.

The chain links TRBV28 to TRBJ1-5; no definite D call. Trimming pared 6 bases from V and 4 bases from J, leaving 16 bases between. The germline gives CDR1 MDHEN, CDR2 SYDVKM. CDR3 length: 15 amino acids. In DNA form, the CDR3 reads TGTGCCAGCAGCCAGTCAGGTACCCAAAATCAGCCCCAGCATTTT. Its protein product is CASSQSGTQNQPQHF. Filled out from reference TRBV28 and TRBJ1-5, the complete variable domain reads DVKVTQSSRYLVKRTGEKVFLECVQDMDHENMFWYRQDPGLGLRLIYFSYDVKMKEKGDIPEGYSVSREKKERFSLILESASTNQTSMYLCASSQSGTQNQPQHFGDGTRLSIL.

This chain joins TRBV30 and TRBJ1-3; D might be TRBD1 (6 bases). Trimming cost V 4 bases and J 3 bases, with 13 bases left between them. Germline V gives CDR1 GTSNPN, CDR2 SVGIG (reference sequence). The CDR3 totals 14 residues. CDR3 nucleotides: TGTGCCTGGAAGGTGGGGGCAGGTGGAAACACCATATATTTT. Translated, it gives CAWKVGAGGNTIYF.

In its sample, this clone was seen many times. CDR3 in DNA: TGTGCCAGCAGTTTAGGGGGGTACAACACTGAAGCTTTCTTT. Residues: CASSLGGYNTEAFF. The chain uses TRBV28 and TRBJ1-1; D is perhaps TRBD1 (5 bases). The CDR3 length is 14 residues. Germline V lookup: CDR1 MDHEN, CDR2 SYDVKM. V lost 2 bases and J 2 bases, leaving 9 bases between the germline ends.